Each of the 16 T cell receptor beta chains below was sequenced from the same sample in a study of CD8+CD57+ T cells in acquired aplastic anemia. Profiling that covered TCR beta VDJ and CDR3 relied on genomic DNA as its template. TCRdb re-called the reads with MiXCR, one entry per CDR3 protein. The data contain about 210,000 distinct CDR3 sequences, around 60% of them seen just once; the ten biggest clones take up 25% to 30%. Sequencing was performed on sorted CD4+, CD8+, or CD8+CD57+ T cells (not recorded which) from PBMCs. The receptors were sampled from a human donor in good health.

This clonotype was seen repeatedly, ten times or more. This chain uses TRBV10-3 with TRBJ1-1; D possibly corresponds to TRBD1 (6 bases). Trimming pared 2 bases from V and 3 bases from J, leaving 10 bases between. This CDR3 has 14 residues. The germline gives CDR1 ENHRY, CDR2 SYGVKD. The DNA of the CDR3 is TGTGCCATCAGTGAGGCAGGGGCTGACACTGAAGCTTTCTTT. Protein: CAISEAGADTEAFF.

The chain combines TRBV20-1 with TRBJ2-3, with 11 bases matching TRBD1. Germline CDR1 reads DFQATT; CDR2 reads SNEGSKA (reference sequence). The CDR3 is 14 amino acids. Losses at the gene ends were 5 bases for V and 4 bases for J; bases not matched to a gene: 5. This chain's CDR3 is CSAGTGGRSDTQYF. CDR3 sequence (DNA): TGCAGTGCTGGGACAGGGGGTCGGTCAGATACGCAGTATTTT.

Concerning this clonotype itself: It is likely a read error, because the conserved phenylalanine at the end of the CDR3 is missing. Because the CDR3's place on the DNA is in doubt, the DNA is left out and the CDR3 is given as listed by TCRdb. Here the CDR3 reads CASTLAGGPETKYC. The gene calls are TRBV7-2 and TRBJ2-5; whether TRBD1, the table's D call, matches the DNA was not checked. The CDR3 is made up of 14 amino acids, end residues included. In germline, CDR1 is SGHTA, CDR2 FQGNSA.

For this clonotype: A much more abundant neighbour one base away suggests this may be a read error. This sequence joins TRBV10-3 and TRBJ2-3, with 9 positions matching TRBD1. CDR1 is ENHRY, CDR2 SYGVKD, per germline. The CDR3 length is 14 residues. This CDR3 reads CASSYRGLTDTRYF. CDR3 coding DNA: TGTGCCAGCAGTTACAGGGGGCTCACAGATACGCGGTATTTT.

V usage is TRBV29-1 and J usage is TRBJ2-4; perhaps TRBD1 as D (5 bases). Germline assignment: CDR1 SQVTM and CDR2 ANQGSEA. V was shortened by 5 bases and J by 8 bases, with 19 bases between the two germline ends. This CDR3 has 14 amino acids. The CDR3 coding sequence is TGCAGCGTTTATGAGGACACGAGCTCCCACATTCAGTACTTC. Translation gives CSVYEDTSSHIQYF.

This clonotype showed up many times. The chain recombines TRBV13 with TRBJ1-1; D ambiguous. Deletions cut 8 bases from V and 8 bases from J, with 15 bases between. Germline-derived CDR1 and CDR2 are PRHDT and FYEKMQ (reference sequence). CDR3 length equals 12 residues. DNA for the CDR3: TGTGCCAGCGGAGGAACGGCAGGAGAAGCTTTCTTT. This translates into CASGGTAGEAFF.

The rearrangement links TRBV5-1 to TRBJ2-7; TRBD1 aligns across 7 bases. Trimming at V came to 0 bases and at J to 0 bases, leaving 3 bases not matched to a gene. CDR1 is SGHRS and CDR2 is YFSETQ in the germline V gene. This CDR3 comprises 15 residues. The DNA of the CDR3 is TGCGCCAGCAGCTTGGGACAGGGTTACTCCTACGAGCAGTACTTC. This sequence encodes CASSLGQGYSYEQYF.

This chain links TRBV20-1 with TRBJ2-7; D is possibly TRBD1 (5 bases). V was trimmed by 0 bases and J by 0 bases, leaving 9 bases between them. CDR1 and CDR2 from the germline V gene are DFQATT and SNEGSKA (reference sequence). This CDR3 is built from 14 residues. The DNA for the CDR3 is TGCAGTGCTAGAGAGACAGTCTTCTCCTACGAGCAGTACTTC. This sequence encodes CSARETVFSYEQYF.

V gene TRBV15 combines with J gene TRBJ2-5, with TRBD1 matching 8 bases. The CDR3 has 16 amino acids. CDR1 and CDR2 from the germline V gene are LNHNV and YYDKDF (reference sequence). V was pared by 5 bases and J by 0 bases, with 8 bases of the junction left unmatched. The CDR3 DNA reads as TGTGCCACCAGCGCAGGGGGCGGAGGGTACCAAGAGACCCAGTACTTC. Translation gives CATSAGGGGYQETQYF. Full variable domain (missing parts from reference TRBV15 and TRBJ2-5): DAMVIQNPRYQVTQFGKPVTLSCSQTLNHNVMYWYQQKSSQAPKLLFHYYDKDFNNEADTPDNFQSRRPNTSFCFLDIRSPGLGDTAMYLCATSAGGGGYQETQYFGPGTRLLVL.

Concerning this clonotype: The junction departs from germline at one end; a sequencing error may be responsible. This chain uses TRBV7-2 with TRBJ1-6; D remains unclear. This CDR3 is 17 amino acids long. Germline V CDR1 and CDR2: SGHTA, FQGNSA. CDR3 in amino acids: CASGLSPGEFYNSPLHF. As DNA, the CDR3 is TGTGCCAGCGGCTTAAGTCCTGGAGAATTCTATAATTCACCCCTCCACTTT.

This clonotype showed up many times. This chain joins TRBV6-5 and TRBJ1-5, with D unresolved. Germline V gene data show CDR1 as MNHEY and CDR2 as SVGAGI. V was shortened by 2 bases and J by 5 bases, with 16 bases between the two germline ends. The CDR3 has 16 amino acids. The CDR3, as DNA: TGTGCCAGCAGTTACGGCTTAAGGGCAGGACATCAGCCCCAGCATTTT. This translates into CASSYGLRAGHQPQHF.

The chain links TRBV4-3 to TRBJ2-2; possibly TRBD1 for D (5 bases). Trimming left V 0 bases short and J 4 bases short, with 15 bases between. CDR1 and CDR2 from the germline V gene are LGHNA and YSLEER. CDR3 length: 17 amino acids. As DNA, the CDR3 is TGCGCCAGCAGCCAAGATCCGCAGGGTCCAATCACCGGGGAGCTGTTTTTT. This translates into CASSQDPQGPITGELFF.

The V gene is TRBV27, the J gene TRBJ2-3; D not certain. Trimming pared 0 bases from V and 2 bases from J, leaving 15 bases between. There are 17 residues in the CDR3. Germline loops: CDR1 MNHEY, CDR2 SMNVEV (reference sequence). CDR3 sequence reads: CASSLSAGTVLTDTQYF. In nucleotides, the CDR3 is TGTGCCAGCAGTTTATCCGCCGGTACGGTCCTCACAGATACGCAGTATTTT.

The chain recombines TRBV29-1 with TRBJ1-1; D call uncertain. Germline CDR1 reads SQVTM; CDR2 reads ANQGSEA. The germline V and J ends were trimmed by 4 bases and 4 bases, with 10 bases remaining between them. This CDR3 has 12 amino acids. The CDR3 loop reads CSVGGEGTEAFF. The CDR3 nucleotides read TGCAGCGTTGGTGGGGAAGGCACTGAAGCTTTCTTT.

The chain couples TRBV7-9 to TRBJ1-1, with D unresolved. Between the trimmed V and J ends, which lost 3 bases and 1 base, there was a span of 6 bases. Germline values: CDR1 SEHNR, CDR2 FQNEAQ (reference sequence). The CDR3 extends over 13 amino acids. CDR3 coding DNA: TGTGCCAGCAGCTTTAAAAGGAACACTGAAGCTTTCTTT. Translating it yields CASSFKRNTEAFF.

This clonotype has just a few counts. The chain employs TRBV24-1 and TRBJ2-1, with 7 bases identical to TRBD1. The germline V gene encodes CDR1 KGHDR and CDR2 SFDVKD. V lost 9 bases, J lost 0 bases, and 4 bases stayed unmatched. The CDR3 sequence is 14 residues long. CDR3 loop: CATSGQPSYNEQFF. CDR3 DNA sequence: TGTGCCACCTCGGGACAGCCCTCCTACAATGAGCAGTTCTTC.